This TCR beta chain emerged from a study of blood T cell repertoires in COVID-19. Study-wide background: Specimens from acute and convalescent COVID-19 originated in the United States, Italy and Spain. T cells, B-cell-depleted T cells, or PBMCs provided the cDNA or gDNA that served as material.

Trimming removed 0 bases from V and 6 bases from J; junction bases left unmatched: 4. Germline CDR1 LGHDT, CDR2 YNNKEL (reference sequence). CDR3 length: 14 amino acids. Methods used by the authors: From reference gene primer amplification, estimates of nucleated cell counts were derived. Assay used: immunoSEQ multiplex PCR; TCRdb lists only in-frame clones, some missing. The V and J calls and clone size come from that table; D and trimming were worked out from the DNA. The sample lists 380,000 or so clones, 88% seen once, with about 2.1% in the top ten. The genes are TRBV3-1 (or the pseudogene TRBV3-2) and TRBJ1-2; 7 nucleotides align to TRBD1. The specimen sequenced was PBMCs or T cells enriched from blood (not recorded which). The receptor's source is a woman between 40 and 50 years old with acute COVID-19. The CDR3 loop reads CASSQDTTGNGYTF. The DNA for the CDR3 is TGTGCCAGCAGCCAAGATACGACAGGGAATGGCTACACCTTC.